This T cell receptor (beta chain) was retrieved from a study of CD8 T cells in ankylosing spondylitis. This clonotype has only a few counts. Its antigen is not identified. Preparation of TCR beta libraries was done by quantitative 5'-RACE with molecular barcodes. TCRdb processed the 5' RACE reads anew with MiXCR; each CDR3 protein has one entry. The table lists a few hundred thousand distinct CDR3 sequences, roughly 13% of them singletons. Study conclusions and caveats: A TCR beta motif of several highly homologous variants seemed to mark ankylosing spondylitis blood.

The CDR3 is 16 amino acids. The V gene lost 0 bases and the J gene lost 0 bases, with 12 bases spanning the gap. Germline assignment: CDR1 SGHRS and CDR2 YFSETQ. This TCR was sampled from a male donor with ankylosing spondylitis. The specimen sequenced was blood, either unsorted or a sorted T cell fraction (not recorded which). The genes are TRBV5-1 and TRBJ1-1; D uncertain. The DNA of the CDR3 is TGCGCCAGCAGCTTGGCCTCGGGGAGGGTGAACACTGAAGCTTTCTTT. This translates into CASSLASGRVNTEAFF.